One T cell receptor beta chain is described in this entry. The sample is drawn from a study of T cell changes during pregnancy in multiple sclerosis. The CDR3 has 14 amino acids. V dropped 0 bases and J dropped 2 bases, with 6 bases sitting between them. Looked up from germline, CDR1 is MNHEY and CDR2 is SVGAGI. TCRdb's copy holds only in-frame clones and misses some; the assay was immunoSEQ multiplex PCR. The table has about 62,000 clones, 80% to 95% seen once. The chain couples TRBV6-5 to TRBJ2-3; no reliable D call. The material sequenced was peripheral blood, taken in the second trimester of pregnancy. This TCR was sampled from a female donor in good health, enrolled as a control in a pregnancy study. The CDR3 nucleotides read TGTGCCAGCAGTTACTCGGGCTTCACAGATACGCAGTATTTT. It yields the protein CASSYSGFTDTQYF.